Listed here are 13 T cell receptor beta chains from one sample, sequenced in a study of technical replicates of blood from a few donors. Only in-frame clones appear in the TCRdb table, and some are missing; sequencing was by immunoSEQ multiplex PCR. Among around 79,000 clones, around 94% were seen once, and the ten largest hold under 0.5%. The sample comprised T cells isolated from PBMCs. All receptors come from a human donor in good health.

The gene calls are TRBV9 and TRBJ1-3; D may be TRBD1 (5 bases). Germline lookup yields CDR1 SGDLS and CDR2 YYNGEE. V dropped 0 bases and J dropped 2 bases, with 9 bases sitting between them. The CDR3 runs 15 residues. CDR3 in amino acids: CASSVAQGTGNTIYF. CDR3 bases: TGTGCCAGCAGCGTAGCGCAGGGAACTGGAAACACCATATATTTT.

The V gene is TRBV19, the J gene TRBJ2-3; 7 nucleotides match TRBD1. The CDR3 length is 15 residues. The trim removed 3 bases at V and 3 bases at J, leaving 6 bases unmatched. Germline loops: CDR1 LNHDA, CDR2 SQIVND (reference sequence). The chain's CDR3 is CASSIIGTETDTQYF. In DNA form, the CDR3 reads TGTGCCAGTAGTATTATAGGGACAGAGACAGATACGCAGTATTTT.

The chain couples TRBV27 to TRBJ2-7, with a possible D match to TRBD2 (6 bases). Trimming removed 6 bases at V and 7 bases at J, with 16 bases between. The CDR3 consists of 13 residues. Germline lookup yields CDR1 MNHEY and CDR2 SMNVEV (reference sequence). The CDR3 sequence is CASSLGPLAEQYF. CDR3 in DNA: TGTGCCAGCAGCCTTGGCCCTCTAGCGGAGCAGTACTTC.

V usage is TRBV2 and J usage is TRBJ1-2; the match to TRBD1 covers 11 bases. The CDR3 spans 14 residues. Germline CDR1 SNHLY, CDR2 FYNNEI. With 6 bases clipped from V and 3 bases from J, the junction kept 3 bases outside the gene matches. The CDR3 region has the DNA TGTGCCAGCAGCGGACAGGGGGCTGACTATGGCTACACCTTC. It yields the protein CASSGQGADYGYTF.

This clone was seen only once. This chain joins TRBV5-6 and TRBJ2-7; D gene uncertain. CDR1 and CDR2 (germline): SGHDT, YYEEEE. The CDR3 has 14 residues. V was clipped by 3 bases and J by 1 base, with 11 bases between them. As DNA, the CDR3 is TGTGCCAGCAGCTCCATTAGTCGGTCCTACGAGCAGTACTTC. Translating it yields CASSSISRSYEQYF.

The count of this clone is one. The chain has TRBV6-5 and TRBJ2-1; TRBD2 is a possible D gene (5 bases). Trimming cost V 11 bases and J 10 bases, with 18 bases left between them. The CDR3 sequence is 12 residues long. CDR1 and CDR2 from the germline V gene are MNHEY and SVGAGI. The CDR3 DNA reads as TGTGCCGGACCGCTAGCTTCCCCAGAGCAGTTCTTC. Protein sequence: CAGPLASPEQFF.

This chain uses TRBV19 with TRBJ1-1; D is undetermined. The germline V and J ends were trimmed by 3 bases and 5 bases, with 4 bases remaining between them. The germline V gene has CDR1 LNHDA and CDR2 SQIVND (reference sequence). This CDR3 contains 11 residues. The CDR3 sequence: CASSIATEAFF. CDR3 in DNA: TGTGCCAGTAGTATTGCGACTGAAGCTTTCTTT.

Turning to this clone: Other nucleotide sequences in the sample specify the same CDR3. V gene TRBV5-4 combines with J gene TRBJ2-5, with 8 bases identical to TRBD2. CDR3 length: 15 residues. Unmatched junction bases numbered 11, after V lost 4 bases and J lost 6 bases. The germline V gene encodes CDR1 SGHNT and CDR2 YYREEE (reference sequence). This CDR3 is CASSLQLADGKTQYF. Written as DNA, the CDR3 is TGTGCCAGCAGCCTACAACTAGCGGATGGGAAGACCCAGTACTTC.

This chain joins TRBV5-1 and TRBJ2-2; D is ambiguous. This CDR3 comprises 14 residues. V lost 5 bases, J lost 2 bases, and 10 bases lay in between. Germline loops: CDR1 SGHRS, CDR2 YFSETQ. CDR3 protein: CASRAATNTGELFF. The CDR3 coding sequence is TGCGCCAGCAGGGCGGCTACAAACACCGGGGAGCTGTTTTTT.

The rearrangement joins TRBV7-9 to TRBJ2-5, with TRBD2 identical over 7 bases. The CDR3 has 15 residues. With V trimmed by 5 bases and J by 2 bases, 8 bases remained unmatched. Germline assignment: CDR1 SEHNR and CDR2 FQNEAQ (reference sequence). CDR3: CASSGGTIRQETQYF. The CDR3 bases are TGTGCCAGCAGCGGTGGGACTATCAGACAAGAGACCCAGTACTTC.

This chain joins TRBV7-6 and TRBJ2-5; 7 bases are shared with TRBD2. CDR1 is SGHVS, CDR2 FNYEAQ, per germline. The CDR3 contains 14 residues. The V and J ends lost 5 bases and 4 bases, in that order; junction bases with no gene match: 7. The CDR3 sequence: CASSLQTSLETQYF. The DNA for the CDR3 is TGTGCCAGCAGCCTGCAGACTAGCTTAGAGACCCAGTACTTC.

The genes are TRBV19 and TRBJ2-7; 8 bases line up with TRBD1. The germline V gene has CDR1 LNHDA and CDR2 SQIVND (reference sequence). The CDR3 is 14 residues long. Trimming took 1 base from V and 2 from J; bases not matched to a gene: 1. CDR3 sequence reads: CASSIAQGAYEQYF. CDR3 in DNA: TGTGCCAGTAGTATAGCACAGGGGGCCTACGAGCAGTACTTC.

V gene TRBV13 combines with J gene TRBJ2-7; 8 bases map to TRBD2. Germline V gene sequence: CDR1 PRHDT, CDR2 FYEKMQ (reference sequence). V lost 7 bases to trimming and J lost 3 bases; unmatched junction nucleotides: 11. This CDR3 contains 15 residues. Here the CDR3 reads CASTRGGSGSYEQYF. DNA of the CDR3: TGTGCCAGCACCCGAGGTGGGAGCGGGAGCTACGAGCAGTACTTC.